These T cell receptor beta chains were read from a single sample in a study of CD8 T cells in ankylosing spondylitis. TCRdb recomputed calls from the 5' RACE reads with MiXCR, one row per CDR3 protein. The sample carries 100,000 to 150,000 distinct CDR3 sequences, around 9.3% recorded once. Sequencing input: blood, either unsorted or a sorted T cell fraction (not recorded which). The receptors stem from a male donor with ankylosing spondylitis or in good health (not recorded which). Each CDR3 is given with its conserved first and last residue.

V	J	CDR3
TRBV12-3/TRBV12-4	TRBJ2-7	CASSFQGYYEQYF
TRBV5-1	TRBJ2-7	CASSSRPRTESYEQYF
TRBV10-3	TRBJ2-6	CAISSDVSGANVLTF
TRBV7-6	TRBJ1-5	CASPSTGNQPQHF
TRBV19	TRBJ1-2	CASSTLQGTYGYTF
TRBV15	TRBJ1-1	CATKQGQRNTEAFF
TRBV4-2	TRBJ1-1	CASSQARDRGGAFF
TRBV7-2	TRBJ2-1	CASSLFERPNEQFF
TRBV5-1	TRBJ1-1	CASSPSTGAEAFF
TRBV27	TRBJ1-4	CASKLTGGWDEKLFF
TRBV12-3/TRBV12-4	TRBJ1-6	CASSLALAYNSPLHF
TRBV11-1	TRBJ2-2	CASSHYGQGGTGELFF
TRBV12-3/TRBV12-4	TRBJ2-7	CASSYRNYEQYF
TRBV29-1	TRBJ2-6	CSVGRSGANVLTF
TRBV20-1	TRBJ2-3	CSALGRPSTDTQYF
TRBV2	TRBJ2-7	CASSIQGSSEQYF
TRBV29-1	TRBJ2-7	CSVALASGTYEQYF
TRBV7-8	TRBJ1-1	CASTRVSVSLTEAFF
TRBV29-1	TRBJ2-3	CSVERTSGHTDTQYF
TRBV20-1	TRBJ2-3	CSARDQERASGSYWTDTQYF
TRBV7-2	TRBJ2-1	CASSLEVGTSGGNEQFF
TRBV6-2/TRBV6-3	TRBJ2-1	CASSYSMSLSPPREQFF
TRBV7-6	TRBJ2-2	CASRLAATNTGELFF
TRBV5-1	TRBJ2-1	CASWESGFYNEQFF
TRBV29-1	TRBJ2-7	CSVQGSSYEQYF
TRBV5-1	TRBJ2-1	CASSPRDFNNEQFF
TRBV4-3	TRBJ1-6	CASSAQGDVDSPLHF
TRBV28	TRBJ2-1	CASSPGQREQFF
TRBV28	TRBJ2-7	CASSSPRDTSYEQYF
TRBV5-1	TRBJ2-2	CASQIAGANTGELFF
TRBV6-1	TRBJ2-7	CASSGNLQGYEQYF
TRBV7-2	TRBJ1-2	CASSLNLAGQGHYGYTF
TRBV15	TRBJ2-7	CATSRDWASGRYEQYF
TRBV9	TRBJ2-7	CASSAIGLPGHEQYF
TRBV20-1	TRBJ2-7	CSAHEGRSYEQYF
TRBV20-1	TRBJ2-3	CCARDLGSRGTDTQYF
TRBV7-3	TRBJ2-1	CASSLTVSVSSYNEQFF
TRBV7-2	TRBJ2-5	CASSLGQAVQETQYF
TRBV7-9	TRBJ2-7	CASSSVSGTFTHEQYF
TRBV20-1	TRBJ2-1	CSAKGDREYNEQFF
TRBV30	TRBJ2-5	CAGGWTENQETQYF
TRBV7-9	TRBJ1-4	CASSSGRGADEKLFF